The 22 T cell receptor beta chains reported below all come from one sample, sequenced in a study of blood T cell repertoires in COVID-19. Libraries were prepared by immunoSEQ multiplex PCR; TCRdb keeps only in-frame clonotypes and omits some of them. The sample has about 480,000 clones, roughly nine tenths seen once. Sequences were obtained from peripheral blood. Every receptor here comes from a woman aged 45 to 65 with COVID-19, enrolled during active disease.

DNA for the CDR3: TGTGCCAGTAGTATAGGGCACGGGAGCTATGGCTACACCTTC. It is translated as CASSIGHGSYGYTF. The chain links TRBV19 to TRBJ1-2; D uncertain. The germline V gene has CDR1 LNHDA and CDR2 SQIVND (reference sequence). The CDR3 is 14 residues long. Trimming pared 1 base from V and 4 bases from J, leaving 10 bases between.

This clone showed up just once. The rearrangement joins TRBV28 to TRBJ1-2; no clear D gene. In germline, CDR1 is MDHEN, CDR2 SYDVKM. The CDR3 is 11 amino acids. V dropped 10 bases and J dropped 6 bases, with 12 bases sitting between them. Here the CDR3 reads CATPLGDGYTF. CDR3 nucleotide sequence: TGTGCCACTCCCCTGGGCGATGGCTACACCTTC.

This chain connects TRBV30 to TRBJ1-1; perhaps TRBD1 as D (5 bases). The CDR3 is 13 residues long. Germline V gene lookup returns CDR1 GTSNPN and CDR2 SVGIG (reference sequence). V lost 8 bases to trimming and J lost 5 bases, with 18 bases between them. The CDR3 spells CAELGGDRTEAFF. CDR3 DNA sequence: TGTGCCGAACTAGGAGGGGATAGGACTGAAGCTTTCTTT.

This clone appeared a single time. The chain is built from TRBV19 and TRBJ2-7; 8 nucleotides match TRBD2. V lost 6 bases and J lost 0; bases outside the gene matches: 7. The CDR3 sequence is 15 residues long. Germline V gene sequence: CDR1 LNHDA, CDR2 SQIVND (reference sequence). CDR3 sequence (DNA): TGTGCCAGTAGCCCGAGCGGGGGCCCCTCCTACGAGCAGTACTTC. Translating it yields CASSPSGGPSYEQYF.

Here the CDR3 DNA reads TGTGCCAGCAGCTTCAGGACTAGCGGGGGCGATGAGCAGTTCTTC. Its protein is CASSFRTSGGDEQFF. The rearrangement joins TRBV11-3 to TRBJ2-1; TRBD2 agrees at 13 bases. The junction had 4 bases not matched to a gene; V was cut back by 3 bases and J by 8 bases. Germline CDR1 and CDR2: SGHNT and YENEEA. The CDR3 is made up of 15 amino acids.

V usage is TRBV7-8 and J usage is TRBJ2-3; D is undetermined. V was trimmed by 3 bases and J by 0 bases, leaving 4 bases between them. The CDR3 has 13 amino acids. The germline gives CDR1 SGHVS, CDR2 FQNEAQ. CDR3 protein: CASSLSSTDTQYF. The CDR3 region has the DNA TGTGCCAGCAGCTTGAGTAGCACAGATACGCAGTATTTT.

The CDR3 DNA reads TGTGCCAGCAGCCTCCTTAGACAAGGATCACCCCTCCACTTT. This codes for CASSLLRQGSPLHF. The chain employs TRBV3-1 (or the pseudogene TRBV3-2) and TRBJ1-6; D is uncertain. This CDR3 contains 14 residues. V gave up 4 bases and J gave up 10 bases, with 14 bases separating them. In germline, CDR1 is LGHDT, CDR2 YNNKEL (reference sequence).

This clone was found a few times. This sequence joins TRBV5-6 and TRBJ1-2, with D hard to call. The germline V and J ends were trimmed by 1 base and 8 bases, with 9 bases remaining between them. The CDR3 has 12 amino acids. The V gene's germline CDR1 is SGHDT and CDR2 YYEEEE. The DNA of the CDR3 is TGTGCCAGCAGCTTGTGGGCGCGAGGCTACACCTTC. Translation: CASSLWARGYTF.

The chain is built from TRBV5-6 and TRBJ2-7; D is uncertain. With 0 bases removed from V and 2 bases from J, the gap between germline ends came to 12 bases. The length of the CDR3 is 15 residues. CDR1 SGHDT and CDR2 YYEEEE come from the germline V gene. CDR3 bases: TGTGCCAGCAGCTTGGTAAGCCTATCAACCTACGAGCAGTACTTC. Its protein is CASSLVSLSTYEQYF.

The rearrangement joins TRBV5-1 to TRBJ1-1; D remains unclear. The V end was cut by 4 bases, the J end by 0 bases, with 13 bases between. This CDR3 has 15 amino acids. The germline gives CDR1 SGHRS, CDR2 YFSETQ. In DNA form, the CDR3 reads TGCGCCAGCAGCCCTCGGTCGGGATTGAACACTGAAGCTTTCTTT. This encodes CASSPRSGLNTEAFF.

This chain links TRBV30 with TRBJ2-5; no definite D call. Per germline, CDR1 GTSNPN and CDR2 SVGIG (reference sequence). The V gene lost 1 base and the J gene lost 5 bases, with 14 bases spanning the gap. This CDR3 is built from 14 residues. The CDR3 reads CAWSGAPLDETQYF. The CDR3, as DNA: TGTGCCTGGAGTGGGGCCCCCCTTGACGAGACCCAGTACTTC.

CDR3 DNA sequence: TGTGCCAGCAGCCCCGGGACAGTCCAAGAGACCCAGTACTTC. Protein sequence: CASSPGTVQETQYF. The chain uses TRBV11-1 and TRBJ2-5, with TRBD1 matching over 7 bases. Germline CDR1 and CDR2: SGHAT and FQDESV (reference sequence). Losses at the gene ends were 5 bases for V and 1 base for J; bases not matched to a gene: 4. The CDR3 extends over 14 amino acids.

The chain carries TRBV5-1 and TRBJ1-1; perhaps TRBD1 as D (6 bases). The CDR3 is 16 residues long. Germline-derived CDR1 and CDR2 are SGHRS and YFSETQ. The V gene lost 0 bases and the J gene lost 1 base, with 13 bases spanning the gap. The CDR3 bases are TGCGCCAGCAGCTTGGCCAAGGACAGTCAGAACACTGAAGCTTTCTTT. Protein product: CASSLAKDSQNTEAFF.

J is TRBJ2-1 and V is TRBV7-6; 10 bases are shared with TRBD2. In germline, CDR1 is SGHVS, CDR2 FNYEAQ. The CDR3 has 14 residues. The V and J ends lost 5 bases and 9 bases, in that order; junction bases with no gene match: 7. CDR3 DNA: TGTGCCAGCAGCCCAGGGGGACTAGCGATTGAGCAGTTCTTC. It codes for CASSPGGLAIEQFF.

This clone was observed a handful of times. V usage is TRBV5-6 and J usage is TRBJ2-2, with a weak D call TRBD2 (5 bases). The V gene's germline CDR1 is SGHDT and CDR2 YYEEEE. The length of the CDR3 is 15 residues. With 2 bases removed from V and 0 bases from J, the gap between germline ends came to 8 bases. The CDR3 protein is CASSFGLTNTGELFF. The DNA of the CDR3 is TGTGCCAGCAGCTTTGGACTTACGAACACCGGGGAGCTGTTTTTT.

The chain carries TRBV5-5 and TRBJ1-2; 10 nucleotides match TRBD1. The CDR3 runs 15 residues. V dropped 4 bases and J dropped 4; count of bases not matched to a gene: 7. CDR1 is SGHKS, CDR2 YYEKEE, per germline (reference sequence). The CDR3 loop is CASSPRQGAGYGYTF. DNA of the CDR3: TGTGCCAGCAGCCCCAGACAGGGGGCAGGCTATGGCTACACCTTC.

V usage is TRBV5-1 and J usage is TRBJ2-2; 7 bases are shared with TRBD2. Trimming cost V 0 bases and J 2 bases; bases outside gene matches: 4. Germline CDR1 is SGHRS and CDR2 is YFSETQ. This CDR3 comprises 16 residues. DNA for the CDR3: TGCGCCAGCAGCTTGGGACTAGCCAGTAACACCGGGGAGCTGTTTTTT. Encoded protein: CASSLGLASNTGELFF.

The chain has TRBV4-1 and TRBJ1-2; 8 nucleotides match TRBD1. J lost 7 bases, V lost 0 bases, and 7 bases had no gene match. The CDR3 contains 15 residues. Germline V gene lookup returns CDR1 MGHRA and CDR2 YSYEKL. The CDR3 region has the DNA TGCGCCAGCAGCCAAGATCGGACAGGGTTGGGTGGCTACACCTTC. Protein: CASSQDRTGLGGYTF.

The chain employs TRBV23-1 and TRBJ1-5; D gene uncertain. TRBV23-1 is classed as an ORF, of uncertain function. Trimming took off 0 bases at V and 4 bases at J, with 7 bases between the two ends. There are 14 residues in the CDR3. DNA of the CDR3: TGCGCCAGCAGTCAATCTTCCCGGAATCAGCCCCAGCATTTT. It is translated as CASSQSSRNQPQHF.

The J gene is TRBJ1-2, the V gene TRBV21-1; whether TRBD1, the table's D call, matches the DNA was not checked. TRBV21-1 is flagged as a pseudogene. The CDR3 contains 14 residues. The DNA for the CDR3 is TGTGCCAGCAGCAAAGCTGGCACCCGTGATGGCTACACCTTC. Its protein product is CASSKAGTRDGYTF.

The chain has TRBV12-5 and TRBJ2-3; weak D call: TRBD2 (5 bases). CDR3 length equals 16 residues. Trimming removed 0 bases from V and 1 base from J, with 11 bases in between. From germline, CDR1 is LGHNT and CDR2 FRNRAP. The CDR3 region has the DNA TGTGCTAGTGGTTTGGTGAGCGGACTCCGCACAGATACGCAGTATTTT. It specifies CASGLVSGLRTDTQYF.

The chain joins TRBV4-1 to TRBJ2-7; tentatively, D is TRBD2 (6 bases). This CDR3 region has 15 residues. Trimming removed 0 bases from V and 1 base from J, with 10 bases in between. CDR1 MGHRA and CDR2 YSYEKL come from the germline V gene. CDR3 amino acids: CASSQERGWSYEQYF. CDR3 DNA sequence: TGCGCCAGCAGCCAAGAACGGGGGTGGTCCTACGAGCAGTACTTC.